This T cell receptor (beta chain) was profiled in a study of blood T cell repertoires in COVID-19. Overall study: COVID-19 samples collected from the United States, Italy and Spain covered acute and convalescent phases. T cells, B-cell-depleted T cells, or PBMCs provided the cDNA or gDNA that served as material.

V was pared by 5 bases and J by 0 bases, with 14 bases between. The CDR3 has 16 residues. Germline CDR1 LGHDT, CDR2 YNNKEL (reference sequence). Original analysis: Amplification of reference gene primers was used by the study to estimate nucleated cell counts. Sequencing was performed with immunoSEQ multiplex PCR; in TCRdb, only in-frame clones are kept and a portion is missing. The V and J calls and the clone size are those of that table, but D and trimming were determined from the DNA. The table lists about 240,000 clones, 87% of them singletons. The sample was peripheral blood. V gene TRBV3-1 (or the pseudogene TRBV3-2) combines with J gene TRBJ2-4, with D perhaps TRBD2 (7 bases). The sequence derives from a man aged 55-75 years who had recovered from COVID-19. The CDR3 reads CASSSEGGLAKNIQYF. As DNA, the CDR3 is TGTGCCAGCAGCTCCGAGGGGGGGTTAGCCAAAAACATTCAGTACTTC.